Each of the 26 T cell receptor beta chains below was sequenced from the same sample in a study of cytomegalovirus exposure and HLA in healthy donors. A multiplex PCR was run with 60 Vbeta primers and 13 Jbeta primers. Assay used: immunoSEQ multiplex PCR; TCRdb lists only in-frame clones, some missing. The sample yields approximately 160,000 clones, over 70% seen once. Sequenced: PBMCs. The receptors stem from a middle-aged woman in good health and CMV-seropositive.

In this sample, this clone turned up a few times. The rearrangement links TRBV4-3 to TRBJ2-1; D possibly corresponds to TRBD2 (5 bases). The CDR3 contains 16 residues. The germline gives CDR1 LGHNA, CDR2 YSLEER. Trimming removed 4 bases from V and 4 bases from J, with 17 bases in between. The CDR3 protein is CASSRGSARSYNEQFF. The CDR3 nucleotides read TGCGCCAGCAGCCGCGGTAGCGCACGATCTTACAATGAGCAGTTCTTC.

J is TRBJ1-6 and V is TRBV14; 10 bases align to TRBD1. The CDR3 covers 15 residues. J gave up 7 bases and V 5 bases, and 5 bases lay outside the gene matches. Germline CDR1 reads SGHDN; CDR2 reads FVKESK. The CDR3 loop reads CASSAGQGTNSPLHF. The DNA of the CDR3 is TGTGCCAGCAGCGCGGGACAGGGGACGAATTCACCCCTCCACTTT.

This rearrangement joins TRBV19 to TRBJ2-3, with TRBD1 as a possible D gene (5 bases). Per germline, CDR1 LNHDA and CDR2 SQIVND (reference sequence). This CDR3 is built from 13 residues. V shed 5 bases and J shed 4 bases, with 10 bases lying between them. CDR3 residues: CASSSTGSDTQYF. The CDR3 coding sequence is TGTGCCAGTAGTTCAACAGGTTCAGATACGCAGTATTTT.

As to this clone: Other DNA sequences of this sample code for an identical CDR3. The chain couples TRBV5-4 to TRBJ2-1, with 7 nucleotides matching TRBD1. The CDR3 is 13 residues long. The ends lost 2 bases at V and 4 bases at J; junction bases unmatched: 0. CDR1 SGHNT and CDR2 YYREEE come from the germline V gene (reference sequence). CDR3 sequence: CASSLQGYNEQFF. DNA of the CDR3: TGTGCCAGCAGCTTACAGGGGTACAATGAGCAGTTCTTC.

This chain links TRBV2 with TRBJ1-4; 7 nucleotides align to TRBD1. V shed 4 bases, J shed 2 bases, and the junction held 4 bases outside the gene matches. The germline V gene has CDR1 SNHLY and CDR2 FYNNEI. The CDR3 is made up of 15 amino acids. CDR3 bases: TGTGCCAGCAGTGCCCAGGGGGGTACTAATGAAAAACTGTTTTTT. This gives the protein CASSAQGGTNEKLFF.

In its sample, this clone was seen once. This chain joins TRBV19 and TRBJ2-1, with D uncertain. The CDR3 contains 13 residues. From germline, CDR1 is LNHDA and CDR2 SQIVND (reference sequence). Trimming stripped 3 bases from V and 2 bases from J, with 5 bases between. CDR3 region: CASSIGAYNEQFF. The CDR3 nucleotides are TGTGCCAGTAGTATTGGAGCCTACAATGAGCAGTTCTTC.

The chain's CDR3 is CASSTGTGVITGELFF. CDR3 DNA: TGTGCCAGCAGTACCGGGACAGGGGTTATAACCGGGGAGCTGTTTTTT. The rearrangement links TRBV2 to TRBJ2-2, with TRBD1 matching over 10 bases. J was trimmed by 5 bases and V by 5 bases; bases with no gene match: 8. The CDR3 runs to 16 residues. Per the germline V gene, CDR1 is SNHLY and CDR2 is FYNNEI.

The J gene is TRBJ2-7, the V gene TRBV11-1; D not certain. This CDR3 is 16 amino acids long. Trimming pared 5 bases from V and 0 bases from J, leaving 17 bases between. Per germline, CDR1 SGHAT and CDR2 FQDESV (reference sequence). CDR3 protein: CASSPSVSRDSYEQYF. As DNA, the CDR3 is TGTGCCAGCAGCCCCAGTGTTAGCAGAGACTCCTACGAGCAGTACTTC. Combining the CDR3 with reference TRBV11-1 and TRBJ2-7 gives the whole variable domain EAEVAQSPRYKITEKSQAVAFWCDPISGHATLYWYRQILGQGPELLVQFQDESVVDDSQLPKDRFSAERLKGVDSTLKIQPAELGDSAMYLCASSPSVSRDSYEQYFGPGTRLTVT.

This chain uses TRBV29-1 with TRBJ2-7; D not resolved. This CDR3 comprises 13 residues. Trimming removed 4 bases at V and 0 bases at J, with 10 bases between. Germline values: CDR1 SQVTM, CDR2 ANQGSEA. The CDR3 here is CSVVAPSSYEQYF. The CDR3 DNA sequence: TGCAGCGTTGTAGCTCCGAGCTCCTACGAGCAGTACTTC.

This clone occurred a few times. V is TRBV7-9 and J is TRBJ2-5; tentative D call: TRBD2 (6 bases). The CDR3 loop spans 15 amino acids. Germline assignment: CDR1 SEHNR and CDR2 FQNEAQ (reference sequence). V was trimmed by 1 base and J by 7 bases, leaving 16 bases between them. Here the CDR3 reads CASSLGASSRGTQYF. In DNA form, the CDR3 reads TGTGCCAGCAGCTTAGGAGCTAGCTCGCGGGGGACCCAGTACTTC.

The chain uses TRBV7-2 and TRBJ2-7; the match to TRBD1 covers 11 bases. CDR3 length: 15 residues. The V and J ends lost 5 bases and 2 bases, in that order; junction bases with no gene match: 5. Germline assignment: CDR1 SGHTA and CDR2 FQGNSA. CDR3 DNA: TGTGCCAGCAGCCCCTGGGACAGGGGGACCTACGAGCAGTACTTC. Translating it yields CASSPWDRGTYEQYF.

This chain links TRBV2 with TRBJ1-1, with D hard to call. Germline CDR1 and CDR2: SNHLY and FYNNEI. Trimming left V 6 bases short and J 11 bases short, with 13 bases between. This CDR3 contains 11 residues. This CDR3 is CASSPVTSAFF. The CDR3 nucleotides are TGTGCCAGCAGCCCAGTGACTTCTGCTTTCTTT.

The chain uses TRBV4-3 and TRBJ1-2; perhaps TRBD1 as D (6 bases). Trimming took off 1 base at V and 6 bases at J, with 18 bases between the two ends. CDR1 and CDR2 (germline): LGHNA, YSLEER. The CDR3 contains 16 residues. The CDR3 loop reads CASSQGFGNRANGYTF. As DNA, the CDR3 is TGCGCCAGCAGCCAAGGCTTCGGGAACAGGGCGAATGGCTACACCTTC.

The V call is TRBV28, the J call TRBJ1-2; perhaps TRBD1 as D (6 bases). Per germline, CDR1 MDHEN and CDR2 SYDVKM. This CDR3 is 15 amino acids long. V lost 6 bases to trimming and J lost 8 bases, with 22 bases between them. CDR3 residues: CASSKTLTGIRGYTF. The CDR3 nucleotides are TGTGCCAGCAGCAAAACACTCACAGGGATTCGAGGCTACACCTTC.

The CDR3 nucleotides are TGTGCCAGCAGTCCCGACAGGTGGAACACTGAAGCTTTCTTT. Translated, it gives CASSPDRWNTEAFF. The V call is TRBV6-5, the J call TRBJ1-1, with D possibly TRBD1 on 6 matching bases. The CDR3 has 14 amino acids. Per germline, CDR1 MNHEY and CDR2 SVGAGI. Trimming pared 5 bases from V and 1 base from J, leaving 11 bases between.

The CDR3, as DNA: TGTGCCAGCAGCTTGACAGGGGAGGTTGGCTACACCTTC. Protein: CASSLTGEVGYTF. The chain combines TRBV6-6 with TRBJ1-2, with 8 bases identical to TRBD1. CDR3 length: 13 amino acids. Germline-derived CDR1 and CDR2 are MNHNY and SVGAGI (reference sequence). The ends lost 6 bases at V and 7 bases at J; junction bases unmatched: 7.

This chain uses TRBV7-9 with TRBJ2-2; 8 nucleotides align to TRBD2. The CDR3 loop spans 18 amino acids. The germline V gene has CDR1 SEHNR and CDR2 FQNEAQ (reference sequence). The trim removed 1 base at V and 2 bases at J, leaving 9 bases unmatched. The CDR3 protein is CASSLGVGGGYNTGELFF. CDR3 sequence (DNA): TGTGCCAGCAGCTTAGGCGTCGGCGGGGGGTATAACACCGGGGAGCTGTTTTTT.

This chain connects TRBV7-9 to TRBJ2-1; the D is unclear. The CDR3 has 11 residues. Per germline, CDR1 SEHNR and CDR2 FQNEAQ (reference sequence). Trimming removed 7 bases from V and 5 bases from J, with 6 bases in between. The CDR3 bases are TGTGCCAGCACCCAGAACAATGAGCAGTTCTTC. The encoded protein is CASTQNNEQFF.

This clone was observed a few times. The chain combines TRBV4-3 with TRBJ1-6, with 7 bases fitting TRBD1. V was pared by 3 bases and J by 8 bases, with 4 bases of the junction left unmatched. Germline CDR1 and CDR2: LGHNA and YSLEER. This CDR3 is 14 amino acids long. The CDR3 DNA follows: TGCGCCAGCAGCCAGGGGGACAGAGATTCACCCCTCCACTTT. It codes for CASSQGDRDSPLHF.

The rearrangement uses TRBV5-4 and TRBJ1-2; possible D gene TRBD1, 5 bases. The germline V gene has CDR1 SGHNT and CDR2 YYREEE (reference sequence). The CDR3 length is 15 residues. V shed 4 bases and J shed 4 bases, with 17 bases lying between them. The CDR3 here is CASSRERGAVYGYTF. The CDR3 nucleotides are TGTGCCAGCAGCCGGGAGCGGGGCGCGGTCTATGGCTACACCTTC.

The chain has TRBV28 and TRBJ2-3; a weak D match, TRBD1 (5 bases). CDR3 size: 15 residues. Per the germline V gene, CDR1 is MDHEN and CDR2 is SYDVKM. Trimming pared 5 bases from V and 3 bases from J, leaving 15 bases between. This CDR3 is CASSQGVGETDTQYF. DNA for the CDR3: TGTGCCAGCAGTCAAGGGGTGGGTGAAACAGATACGCAGTATTTT.

V usage is TRBV5-1 and J usage is TRBJ2-5, with D unclear. CDR3 length: 11 amino acids. Germline CDR1 reads SGHRS; CDR2 reads YFSETQ. Trimming took off 3 bases at V and 5 bases at J, with 5 bases between the two ends. The DNA of the CDR3 is TGCGCCAGCAGCTCCTCGGAGACCCAGTACTTC. It yields the protein CASSSSETQYF. Drawing the rest from reference TRBV5-1 and TRBJ2-5, the complete variable domain is KAGVTQTPRYLIKTRGQQVTLSCSPISGHRSVSWYQQTPGQGLQFLFEYFSETQRNKGNFPGRFSGRQFSNSRSEMNVSTLELGDSALYLCASSSSETQYFGPGTRLLVL.

The V and J genes are TRBV7-9 and TRBJ1-2, with a weak D call TRBD1 (6 bases). In germline, CDR1 is SEHNR, CDR2 FQNEAQ (reference sequence). The length of the CDR3 is 17 residues. Trimming took off 1 base at V and 2 bases at J, with 17 bases between the two ends. The CDR3 DNA reads as TGTGCCAGCAGCTTAGACGGGAGGACCGGACAGAACTATGGCTACACCTTC. This encodes CASSLDGRTGQNYGYTF.

V is TRBV6-6 and J is TRBJ2-3; 8 bases align to TRBD2. The CDR3 consists of 15 residues. V lost 5 bases and J lost 10; bases outside the gene matches: 14. Germline CDR1 is MNHNY and CDR2 is SVGAGI (reference sequence). The CDR3 loop reads CASSIPASPGGSQYF. CDR3 DNA sequence: TGTGCCAGCAGTATACCCGCTAGCCCGGGGGGGTCGCAGTATTTT.

This chain uses TRBV4-1 with TRBJ1-1, with D hard to call. Trimming removed 0 bases at V and 3 bases at J, with 8 bases between. The CDR3 spans 14 residues. CDR1 and CDR2 from the germline V gene are MGHRA and YSYEKL. CDR3 DNA sequence: TGCGCCAGCAGCCAAGACACAGCGGACACTGAAGCTTTCTTT. Translated: CASSQDTADTEAFF.

V is TRBV6-1 and J is TRBJ2-1, with D perhaps TRBD2 (5 bases). Per the germline V gene, CDR1 is MNHNS and CDR2 is SASEGT. This CDR3 region has 12 residues. V dropped 8 bases and J dropped 10 bases, with 15 bases sitting between them. The CDR3 DNA sequence: TGTGCCAGCCGGGGTATGCGCGCAGAGCAGTTCTTC. This translates into CASRGMRAEQFF.